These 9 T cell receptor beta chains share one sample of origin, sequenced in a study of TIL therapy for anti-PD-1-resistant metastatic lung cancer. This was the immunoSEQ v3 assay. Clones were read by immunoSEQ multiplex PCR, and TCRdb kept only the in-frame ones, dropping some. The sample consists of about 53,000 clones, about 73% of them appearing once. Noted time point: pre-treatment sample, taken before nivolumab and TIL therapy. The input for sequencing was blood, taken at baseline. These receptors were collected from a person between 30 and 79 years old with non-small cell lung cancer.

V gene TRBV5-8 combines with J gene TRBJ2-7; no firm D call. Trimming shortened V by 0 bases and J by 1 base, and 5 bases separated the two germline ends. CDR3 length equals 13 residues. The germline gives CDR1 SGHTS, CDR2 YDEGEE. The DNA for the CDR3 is TGTGCCAGCAGCTTGGGGAATTCCTACGAGCAGTACTTC. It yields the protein CASSLGNSYEQYF.

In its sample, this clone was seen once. In DNA, the CDR3 is TGTGCCAGCCGGCATACAATCAGGCGGGAGACCCAGTACTTC. This sequence encodes CASRHTIRRETQYF. J is TRBJ2-5 and V is TRBV11-1; D call uncertain. The CDR3 length is 14 residues. V lost 8 bases to trimming and J lost 5 bases, with 18 bases between them. Germline V lookup: CDR1 SGHAT, CDR2 FQDESV (reference sequence).

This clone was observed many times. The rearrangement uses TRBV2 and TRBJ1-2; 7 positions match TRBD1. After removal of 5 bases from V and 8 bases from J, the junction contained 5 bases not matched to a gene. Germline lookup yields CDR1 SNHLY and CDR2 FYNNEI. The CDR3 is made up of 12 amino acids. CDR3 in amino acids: CASSPTGLGYTF. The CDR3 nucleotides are TGTGCCAGCAGTCCGACAGGGTTAGGCTACACCTTC.

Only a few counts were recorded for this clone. Written as DNA, the CDR3 is TGTGCCAGCAATCCCCAGGGGGTCTCTGGCTACACCTTC. This translates into CASNPQGVSGYTF. The chain uses TRBV2 and TRBJ1-2; 7 bases map to TRBD1. Germline V gene sequence: CDR1 SNHLY, CDR2 FYNNEI. The CDR3 runs to 13 residues. Trimming at V came to 7 bases and at J to 7 bases, leaving 9 bases not matched to a gene.

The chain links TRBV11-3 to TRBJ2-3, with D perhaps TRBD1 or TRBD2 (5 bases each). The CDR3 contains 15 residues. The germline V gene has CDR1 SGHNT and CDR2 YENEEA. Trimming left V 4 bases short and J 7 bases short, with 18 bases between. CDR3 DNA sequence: TGTGCCAGCAGCTCCGGGGCGGATACCATTCATACGCAGTATTTT. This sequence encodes CASSSGADTIHTQYF.

The CDR3 loop reads CASTRAWDNTEAFF. The CDR3 bases are TGTGCCAGCACCCGGGCATGGGACAACACTGAAGCTTTCTTT. The V call is TRBV5-5, the J call TRBJ1-1, with a weak D call TRBD1 (5 bases). This CDR3 is 14 amino acids long. Trimming took off 6 bases at V and 2 bases at J, with 14 bases between the two ends. CDR1 and CDR2 from the germline V gene are SGHKS and YYEKEE (reference sequence).

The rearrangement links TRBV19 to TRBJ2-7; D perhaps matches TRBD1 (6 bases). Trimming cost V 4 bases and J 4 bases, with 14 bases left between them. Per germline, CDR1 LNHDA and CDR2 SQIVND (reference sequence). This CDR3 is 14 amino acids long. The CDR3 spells CASSTEQGRYEQYF. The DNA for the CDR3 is TGTGCCAGTAGTACAGAACAGGGCCGATACGAGCAGTACTTC.

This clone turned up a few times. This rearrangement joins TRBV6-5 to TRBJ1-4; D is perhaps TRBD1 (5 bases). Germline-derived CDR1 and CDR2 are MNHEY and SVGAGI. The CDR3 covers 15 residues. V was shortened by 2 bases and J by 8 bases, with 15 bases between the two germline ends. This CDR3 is CASSYEPTGREKLFF. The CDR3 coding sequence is TGTGCCAGCAGTTACGAACCCACAGGTCGGGAAAAACTGTTTTTT.

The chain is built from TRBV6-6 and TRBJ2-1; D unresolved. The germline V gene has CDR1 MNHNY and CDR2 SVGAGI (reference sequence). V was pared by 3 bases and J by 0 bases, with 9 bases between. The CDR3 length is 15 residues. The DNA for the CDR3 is TGTGCCAGCAGTTATAGGGCAGGCTCCTACAATGAGCAGTTCTTC. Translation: CASSYRAGSYNEQFF.